This TCR beta chain emerged from a study of T-cell reconstitution after alpha-beta-depleted transplantation in children. This clonotype was recorded at least ten times. Preparation of the TCRbeta library was carried out with unique molecular identifiers. One entry per CDR3 protein results from TCRdb running MiXCR on the PCR reads. Among around 370,000 distinct CDR3 sequences listed, approximately 10% were seen once. The source was PBMCs from the stem cell graft donor, collected from the stem cell graft. This receptor was identified in a human donor who donated a stem cell graft to a child with acute lymphoblastic leukemia.

CDR3 in DNA: TGCGCCAGCAGCCAAGATCCGGGACAGGGCTCCTATGGCTACACCTTC. It codes for CASSQDPGQGSYGYTF. The chain carries TRBV4-3 and TRBJ1-2, with 9 bases identical to TRBD1. The ends lost 0 bases at V and 4 bases at J; junction bases unmatched: 6. Per the germline V gene, CDR1 is LGHNA and CDR2 is YSLEER. The CDR3 extends over 16 amino acids.